The rows below give T cell receptor beta chains drawn from one sample of a study of beta chain features in type 1 diabetes. Sequencing used immunoSEQ multiplex PCR; TCRdb keeps in-frame clones, though not all of them. Among around 240,000 clones listed, 9.6% were seen once. Sequences were obtained from naive CD4+ T cells from blood. The receptors derive from a woman aged 18-29 years in good health. The CDR3 runs from the conserved cysteine through the conserved F or W. The D gene is left open where the match is weak. Rows may omit the clone size; those that give it use once, few, many or a size class.

cdr3_aa: CASSGGLHTDTQYF
cdr3_nt: TGCGCCAGCAGCGGGGGACTTCACACAGATACGCAGTATTTT
j_call: TRBJ2-3
v_call: TRBV5-1
clone_size: few
d_call: .

cdr3_aa: CAWSVGQINYGYTF
cdr3_nt: TGTGCCTGGAGTGTAGGACAGATTAACTATGGCTACACCTTC
j_call: TRBJ1-2
v_call: TRBV30
clone_size: few
d_call: .

cdr3_aa: CASSQGGPPSYF
cdr3_nt: TGTGCCAGCAGCCAAGGGGGCCCTCCCTCGTACTTC
j_call: TRBJ2-5
v_call: TRBV14
clone_size: many
d_call: .

cdr3_aa: CAWSHRDRASYGYTF
cdr3_nt: TGTGCCTGGAGTCACCGGGACAGGGCGAGTTATGGCTACACCTTC
j_call: TRBJ1-2
v_call: TRBV30
clone_size: few
d_call: TRBD1

cdr3_aa: CASSPPGQFMNTEAFF
cdr3_nt: TGCGCCAGCAGCCCACCGGGACAGTTCATGAACACTGAAGCTTTCTTT
j_call: TRBJ1-1
v_call: TRBV5-1
clone_size: few
d_call: TRBD1

cdr3_aa: CASSPTGTGVDEQFF
cdr3_nt: TGTGCCAGCTCGCCTACCGGGACAGGGGTAGATGAGCAGTTCTTC
j_call: TRBJ2-1
v_call: TRBV2
clone_size: .
d_call: TRBD1

cdr3_aa: CASSEPMGLAGTDTQYF
cdr3_nt: TGCGCCAGCAGTGAGCCGATGGGACTAGCTGGCACAGATACGCAGTATTTT
j_call: TRBJ2-3
v_call: TRBV10-1
clone_size: .
d_call: TRBD2

cdr3_aa: CASSGHERSSYNEQFF
cdr3_nt: TGTGCCAGCAGCGGTCATGAACGCAGCTCCTACAATGAGCAGTTCTTC
j_call: TRBJ2-1
v_call: TRBV7-9
clone_size: .
d_call: .

cdr3_aa: CASSIRTGSGYTF
cdr3_nt: TGTGCCAGCAGCATCCGGACAGGGAGTGGCTACACCTTC
j_call: TRBJ1-2
v_call: TRBV5-4
clone_size: .
d_call: TRBD1

cdr3_aa: CASSSGLAGNSVF
cdr3_nt: TGTGCCAGCAGTTCCGGACTAGCGGGAAATTCAGTCTTC
j_call: TRBJ2-1
v_call: TRBV28
clone_size: few
d_call: TRBD2

cdr3_aa: CASSVIHRLATSPETQYF
cdr3_nt: TGTGCCAGCAGTGTAATCCACAGACTAGCCACCTCCCCAGAGACCCAGTACTTC
j_call: TRBJ2-5
v_call: TRBV6-1
clone_size: .
d_call: TRBD2

cdr3_aa: CASRLRRGTNEQYF
cdr3_nt: TGTGCCAGCAGACTGAGACGCGGCACCAACGAGCAGTACTTC
j_call: TRBJ2-7
v_call: TRBV11-2
clone_size: .
d_call: .

cdr3_aa: CAWSALTSGEQYF
cdr3_nt: TGTGCCTGGAGTGCCCTGACATCGGGGGAGCAGTACTTC
j_call: TRBJ2-7
v_call: TRBV30
clone_size: .
d_call: .

cdr3_aa: CSASGTGELFF
cdr3_nt: TGCAGTGCCTCGGGGACCGGGGAGCTGTTTTTT
j_call: TRBJ2-2
v_call: TRBV20-1
clone_size: .
d_call: .

cdr3_aa: CASSHQYRESYEQYF
cdr3_nt: TGCGCCAGCAGCCATCAATACAGGGAATCCTACGAGCAGTACTTC
j_call: TRBJ2-7
v_call: TRBV4-1
clone_size: .
d_call: .

cdr3_aa: CASSRSGVPRQTEAFF
cdr3_nt: TGTGCCAGCAGCCGCTCCGGGGTCCCGCGGCAAACTGAAGCTTTCTTT
j_call: TRBJ1-1
v_call: TRBV7-2
clone_size: .
d_call: .

cdr3_aa: CASSSRGDNSLLVTDTQYF
cdr3_nt: TGTGCCAGCAGCTCCCGAGGGGACAATTCCTTATTAGTCACAGATACGCAGTATTTT
j_call: TRBJ2-3
v_call: TRBV9
clone_size: few
d_call: .

cdr3_aa: CASSLVRAGELFF
cdr3_nt: TGTGCCAGCAGCTTGGTTCGGGCCGGGGAGCTGTTTTTT
j_call: TRBJ2-2
v_call: TRBV5-6
clone_size: .
d_call: .

cdr3_aa: CASSVRTGLEGYTF
cdr3_nt: TGTGCCAGCAGCGTAAGGACAGGCCTAGAAGGCTACACCTTC
j_call: TRBJ1-2
v_call: TRBV9
clone_size: .
d_call: TRBD1